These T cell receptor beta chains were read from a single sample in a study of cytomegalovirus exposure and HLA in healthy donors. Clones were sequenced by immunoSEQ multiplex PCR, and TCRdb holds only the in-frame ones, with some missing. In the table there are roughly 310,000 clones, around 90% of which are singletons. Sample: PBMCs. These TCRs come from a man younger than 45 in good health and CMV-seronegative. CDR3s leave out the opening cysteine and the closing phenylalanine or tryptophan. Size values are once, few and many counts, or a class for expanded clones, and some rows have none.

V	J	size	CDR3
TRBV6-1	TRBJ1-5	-	ASSEGRVANSNQPQH
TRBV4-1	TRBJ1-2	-	ASSQVEGQKYGYT
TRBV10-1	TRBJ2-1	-	ASSEGLAGGNEQF
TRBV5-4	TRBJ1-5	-	ASSLGGQGQPQH
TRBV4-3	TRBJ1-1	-	ASSQDQGRGFGNTEAF
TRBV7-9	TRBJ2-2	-	ASSLVRGPNTGELF
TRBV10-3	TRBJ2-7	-	AISPDSEQY
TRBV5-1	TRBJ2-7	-	ASSLVQGAIDEQY
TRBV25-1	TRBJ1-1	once	ASSGGHQNTEAF
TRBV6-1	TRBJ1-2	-	ASGGPAGYT
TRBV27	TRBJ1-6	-	ASSFHPGTGSFSPLH
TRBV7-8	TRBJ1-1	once	ASSDVGQGMRTEAF
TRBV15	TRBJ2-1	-	ATRDGQSSYNEQF
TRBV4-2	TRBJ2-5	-	ASSQPGRAETQY
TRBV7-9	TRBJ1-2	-	ASSRVGANYGYT
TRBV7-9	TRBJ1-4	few	ASSGRDRTGRLF
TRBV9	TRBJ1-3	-	ASSGGHNSGNTIY
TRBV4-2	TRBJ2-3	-	ASSPREITGTDTQY
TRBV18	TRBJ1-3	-	ASSGRVLSGNTIY
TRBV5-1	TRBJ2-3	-	ASSFQARTDTQY
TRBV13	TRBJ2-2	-	ASSLGRGSTGELF
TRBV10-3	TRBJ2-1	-	AMGTSGGLYNEQF
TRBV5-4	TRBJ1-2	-	ASSLGQGFNYGYT
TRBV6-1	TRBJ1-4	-	ASSPLDIEEKLF
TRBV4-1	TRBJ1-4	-	ASSSRQGWVEKLF
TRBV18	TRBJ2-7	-	ASSGQDSYEQY
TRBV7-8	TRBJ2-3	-	ASSLERAAGGSTDTQY
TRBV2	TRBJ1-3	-	ASSRERVLSGGNTIY
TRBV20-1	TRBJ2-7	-	SAWTGYEQY
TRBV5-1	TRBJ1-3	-	ASSLALATGGSGNTIY
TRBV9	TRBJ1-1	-	ASSVEPEQGRAF
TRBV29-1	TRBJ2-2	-	SVRTGPNTGELF
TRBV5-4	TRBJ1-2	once	ASSLGQGDLYGYT
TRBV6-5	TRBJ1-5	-	ASSSGGSIKPQH
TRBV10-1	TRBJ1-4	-	ASSSGTGGTNEKLF
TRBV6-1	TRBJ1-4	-	ASSEGANTEKLF
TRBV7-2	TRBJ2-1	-	ASSLVSSPRSSYNEQF
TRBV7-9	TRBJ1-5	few	ASSLTGQGNQPQH
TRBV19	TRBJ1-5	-	ATRDRSNQPQH
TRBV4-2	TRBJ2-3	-	ASSSTIAGTPLTDTQY
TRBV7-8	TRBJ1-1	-	ASSLKAQRMNTEAF
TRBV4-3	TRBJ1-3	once	ASSQGESSGNTIY
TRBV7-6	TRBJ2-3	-	ASSASGVSTDTQY
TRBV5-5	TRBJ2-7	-	ASSFQGAYEQY
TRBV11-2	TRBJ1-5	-	ASSPSQGSGQPQH